Included here is one T cell receptor beta chain sequence, with context. Its antigen is still unknown. This sample was taken from a study of a mutant IDH1 vaccine in newly diagnosed glioma. Study context: Vaccine dosing followed radiotherapy by 4-6 weeks, or accompanied temozolomide cycles. Earlier treatment was radiotherapy, temozolomide, or both, with most getting both.

Study-wide findings and caveats: Pseudoprogression apparently tracked independently of changes in top peripheral T cell clonotypes. Of the patients, 93.3% had vaccine-induced immune responses.

Noted time point: week 11, during vaccination. The vaccine gave 300 ug of a 20-mer mutant IDH1 peptide subcutaneously per dose. CDR1 is ENHRY and CDR2 is SYGVKD in the germline V gene. V lost 0 bases, J lost 0 bases, and 10 bases lay in between. The CDR3 sequence is 16 residues long. Assay used: immunoSEQ multiplex PCR; TCRdb lists only in-frame clones, some missing. Of fewer than 30,000 clones listed, around 73% were seen once; the top ten hold roughly 9.5%. This sequence was found in a woman younger than 35 with glioma. The specimen was PBMCs, collected from a glioma patient whose treatment included an IDH1 peptide vaccine. The chain recombines TRBV10-3 with TRBJ2-3, with D perhaps matching TRBD1 (6 bases). This CDR3 is CAISESRTASTDTQYF. The DNA of the CDR3 is TGTGCCATCAGTGAGTCAAGGACAGCTAGCACAGATACGCAGTATTTT.